These 18 T cell receptor beta chains share one sample of origin, sequenced in a study of molecular identifiers for immune sequencing clone quantification (dated by TCRdb to about 2018). Library generation was performed with PCR. These reads were obtained on a NextSeq 500. The public reads were run again by TCRdb, first through fastp at Q25 and then through MiXCR, and only productive beta chains were kept. Each CDR3 protein gets just one entry, which takes the most common genes and DNA from the rows behind it. The sample contains under 600,000 distinct CDR3 sequences, roughly 24% of them found a single time. Around 0.79% of the sample is in the top ten clones. The sample taken for sequencing was naive CD8+ T cells from blood, with Jurkat cell RNA spiked in. The cell subset or site label here, explained by the study, means: FACS-sorted CD8+CD4-CCR7+CD45RA+ naive T cells. The source is a human donor in good health. Some libraries in this study had Jurkat cell RNA spiked in.

This clonotype appeared a few times. The V call is TRBV5-5, the J call TRBJ1-6; a possible D gene is TRBD1 (5 bases). The length of the CDR3 is 17 residues. CDR1 and CDR2 from the germline V gene are SGHKS and YYEKEE (reference sequence). Trimming took 0 bases from V and 8 from J, leaving 18 bases between them. DNA of the CDR3: TGTGCCAGCAGCTTGGACCCCGGACAAGAATGGGATTCACCCCTCCACTTT. Protein: CASSLDPGQEWDSPLHF.

This clonotype turned up a few times. V gene TRBV14 combines with J gene TRBJ2-7, with D unclear. The V and J ends lost 1 base and 0 bases respectively, with 10 bases between them. CDR3 length: 15 amino acids. Germline assignment: CDR1 SGHDN and CDR2 FVKESK. The CDR3 bases are TGTGCCAGCAGCCAAGCCGGGTCGCTCTCCTACGAGCAGTACTTC. Translating it yields CASSQAGSLSYEQYF.

This clonotype came up a few times. The chain joins TRBV29-1 to TRBJ2-1; 8 bases are shared with TRBD2. Trimming removed 3 bases from V and 3 bases from J; junction bases left unmatched: 4. Germline V gene data show CDR1 as SQVTM and CDR2 as ANQGSEA. The CDR3 has 14 amino acids. In DNA form, the CDR3 reads TGCAGCGTTGACTCGCGGGGGGACTACAATGAGCAGTTCTTC. This codes for CSVDSRGDYNEQFF.

This clonotype showed up just a few times. This chain links TRBV20-1 with TRBJ2-7; D assignment may be TRBD1 or TRBD2 (5 bases each). This CDR3 is built from 14 residues. Germline V CDR1 and CDR2: DFQATT, SNEGSKA (reference sequence). Trimming stripped 3 bases from V and 1 base from J, with 13 bases between. The CDR3 sequence: CSASGQRGSYEQYF. CDR3 sequence (DNA): TGCAGTGCTAGCGGCCAGAGGGGATCCTACGAGCAGTACTTC.

This clonotype was detected a few times. The chain couples TRBV15 to TRBJ2-7; either TRBD1 or TRBD2 may fit D (5 bases each). The CDR3 spans 13 residues. V was clipped by 0 bases and J by 5 bases, with 8 bases between them. Germline V gene sequence: CDR1 LNHNV, CDR2 YYDKDF (reference sequence). The CDR3 loop reads CATSRDLGDEQYF. The CDR3 nucleotides are TGTGCCACCAGCAGAGATTTGGGGGACGAGCAGTACTTC.

The DNA for the CDR3 is TGCGCCAGCAGCCCGACAATAATGGGAAACACCATATATTTT. This gives the protein CASSPTIMGNTIYF. This chain joins TRBV4-3 and TRBJ1-3; D is undetermined. Germline V gene data show CDR1 as LGHNA and CDR2 as YSLEER. This CDR3 has 14 amino acids. Deletions cut 4 bases from V and 4 bases from J, with 11 bases between.

A few counts support this clonotype. The chain combines TRBV5-8 with TRBJ2-7; D may be TRBD2 (5 bases). Trimming took off 0 bases at V and 4 bases at J, with 14 bases between the two ends. CDR1 is SGHTS, CDR2 YDEGEE, per germline. The CDR3 length is 15 residues. CDR3 amino acids: CASSLGVPSRYEQYF. In DNA form, the CDR3 reads TGTGCCAGCAGCTTGGGGGTACCTAGCAGATACGAGCAGTACTTC.

Only one count was recorded for this clonotype. A much bigger clone sits one base away, suggesting this may be a read error. The chain uses TRBV7-9 and TRBJ2-5; no clear D gene. CDR1 and CDR2 from the germline V gene are SEHNR and FQNEAQ (reference sequence). The CDR3 is made up of 14 amino acids. V was trimmed by 5 bases and J by 7 bases, leaving 17 bases between them. CDR3 residues: CASSLDVRKATQYF. The CDR3 region has the DNA TGTGCCAGCAGCCTAGACGTACGGAAAGCGACCCAGTACTTC.

This clonotype has at least ten counts. The chain uses TRBV19 and TRBJ2-7; D gene ambiguous. This CDR3 has 14 residues. The ends were cut back, 1 base at V and 0 bases at J, with 7 bases in the middle. The V gene's germline CDR1 is LNHDA and CDR2 SQIVND (reference sequence). The CDR3 protein is CASSIAEDSYEQYF. CDR3 nucleotide sequence: TGTGCCAGTAGTATAGCTGAAGACTCCTACGAGCAGTACTTC. Drawing the rest from reference TRBV19 and TRBJ2-7, the complete variable domain is DGGITQSPKYLFRKEGQNVTLSCEQNLNHDAMYWYRQDPGQGLRLIYYSQIVNDFQKGDIAEGYSVSREKKESFPLTVTSAQKNPTAFYLCASSIAEDSYEQYFGPGTRLTVT.

This clonotype was detected ten times or more. The chain links TRBV4-1 to TRBJ1-1, with D unresolved. The CDR3 is 13 residues long. V lost 2 bases and J lost 4, with 8 bases in between. Germline V gene lookup returns CDR1 MGHRA and CDR2 YSYEKL. The DNA of the CDR3 is TGCGCCAGCAGCCAATGGGGAGGCACTGAAGCTTTCTTT. Residues: CASSQWGGTEAFF.

V usage is TRBV27 and J usage is TRBJ1-1, with D perhaps TRBD1 (5 bases). This CDR3 has 14 amino acids. The germline gives CDR1 MNHEY, CDR2 SMNVEV (reference sequence). The V gene lost 6 bases and the J gene lost 4 bases, with 15 bases spanning the gap. CDR3 DNA sequence: TGTGCCAGCAGAGCCTGGGGGGAGGGCACTGAAGCTTTCTTT. Its translation is CASRAWGEGTEAFF.

This clonotype was recorded at least ten times. The chain links TRBV13 to TRBJ2-3; possibly TRBD1 or TRBD2 for D (5 bases each). This CDR3 has 13 amino acids. The V gene's germline CDR1 is PRHDT and CDR2 FYEKMQ (reference sequence). V dropped 5 bases and J dropped 2 bases, with 8 bases sitting between them. The CDR3 DNA follows: TGTGCCAGCAGCAGAGGGGCCACAGATACGCAGTATTTT. It codes for CASSRGATDTQYF.

This chain links TRBV7-9 with TRBJ1-1; the D gene is possibly TRBD1 (6 bases). Trimming removed 1 base at V and 8 bases at J, with 8 bases between. This CDR3 is 12 amino acids long. Looked up from germline, CDR1 is SEHNR and CDR2 is FQNEAQ (reference sequence). The DNA of the CDR3 is TGTGCCAGCAGCTTAGAACAGGGAGAAGCTTTCTTT. Translation: CASSLEQGEAFF.

Comment on this clonotype: The junction departs from the called germline gene at one end, perhaps through a read error. The J gene is TRBJ1-1, the V gene TRBV14, with D hard to call. Per the germline V gene, CDR1 is SGHDN and CDR2 is FVKESK. The CDR3 runs 13 residues. For the CDR3, the DNA is TGTGTCAGCAGCCGTTTTGGAAACACTGAAGCTTTCTTT. Its protein product is CVSSRFGNTEAFF.

This clonotype occurred many times. The chain carries TRBV5-4 and TRBJ2-7; unclear D gene. The germline gives CDR1 SGHNT, CDR2 YYREEE (reference sequence). The CDR3 has 14 amino acids. V lost 1 base to trimming and J lost 2 bases, with 10 bases between them. CDR3: CASSLPSTPYEQYF. CDR3 coding DNA: TGTGCCAGCAGCTTGCCCAGTACCCCCTACGAGCAGTACTTC.

Many counts were recorded for this clonotype. The CDR3: CASSGVVQETQYF. Written as DNA, the CDR3 is TGTGCCAGTAGCGGAGTAGTCCAAGAGACCCAGTACTTC. This chain connects TRBV7-9 to TRBJ2-5; tentative D call: TRBD2 (6 bases). The V end lost 9 bases, the J end lost 1 base, and 12 bases lay between the germline ends. Germline V gene data show CDR1 as SEHNR and CDR2 as FQNEAQ (reference sequence). The CDR3 extends over 13 amino acids.

This clonotype was counted many times. J is TRBJ1-5 and V is TRBV5-1; possibly TRBD1 for D (6 bases). Germline loops: CDR1 SGHRS, CDR2 YFSETQ. This CDR3 has 13 amino acids. V gave up 4 bases and J gave up 5 bases, with 10 bases separating them. As DNA, the CDR3 is TGCGCCAGCAGCCCAGAGGGGGATCAGCCCCAGCATTTT. This encodes CASSPEGDQPQHF.

This sequence joins TRBV19 and TRBJ2-7; the match to TRBD2 covers 13 bases. CDR3 length equals 15 residues. Germline V gene lookup returns CDR1 LNHDA and CDR2 SQIVND (reference sequence). V gave up 5 bases and J gave up 5 bases; unmatched junction bases: 6. CDR3 sequence (DNA): TGTGCCAGTAGTCTATGGACTAGCGGGAGTAACGAGCAGTACTTC. Amino acid sequence: CASSLWTSGSNEQYF.